This T cell receptor (beta chain) was found in a study of HIV-infected patients and healthy controls. Study results and limitations: Significantly higher mean Gini indices appeared in HIV-infected repertoires, possibly reflecting oligoclonality.

Looked up from germline, CDR1 is MNHEY and CDR2 is SVGEGT. Trimming took 2 bases from V and 5 from J, leaving 6 bases between them. This CDR3 has 12 residues. Alpha and beta constant-region primers primed reverse transcription of about 0.5 ug RNA. Using multiplexing indices, alpha and beta chain libraries were generated apart by chain-specific third strand synthesis. A 5' RACE adapter with a random hexamer and the SP2 primer site was joined to cDNA. Each CDR3 protein is one row after TCRdb ran MiXCR on the 5' RACE reads. The sample records under 10,000 distinct CDR3 sequences, 5% to 6.5% being singletons. As regards this clonotype: Antigen: not known.

The repertoire came from unfractionated whole blood and reflected all unsorted peripheral T cells. Donors were HIV-infected adults who had not yet started antiretroviral therapy but were about to begin. The rearrangement links TRBV6-2 or TRBV6-3 to TRBJ1-1; D uncertain. Sequencing was performed on blood, taken before antiretroviral therapy. The receptor comes from an adult with HIV infection. The CDR3 is CASSYSRTEAFF. CDR3 nucleotides: TGTGCCAGCAGTTACAGTAGGACTGAAGCTTTCTTT.